This T cell receptor beta chain was recovered during a study of spatial heterogeneity in lung cancer. Study background: Among detected sequences, beta-chain ones consistently exceeded alpha-chain ones in number.

V was clipped by 6 bases and J by 4 bases, with 16 bases between them. This CDR3 contains 14 residues. This clonotype was seen at least ten times. Described time point: blood at routine non-recurrence follow-up after resection. Frozen PBMC, nontumor lung or tumor provided whole RNA, which was sequenced unsorted. Each CDR3 protein is one row after TCRdb ran MiXCR on the 5' RACE reads. The sample includes more than 15,000 distinct CDR3 sequences, more than 8% seen only once; the top ten take 36%. The gene calls are TRBV12-3 or TRBV12-4 and TRBJ2-7, with D uncertain. This sequence was found in a female donor with early-stage non-small cell lung cancer. The source material was PBMCs, sampled at follow-up. CDR3 nucleotide sequence: TGTGCCAGCAGGTCTGAGGTACAGAGGTACGAGCAGTACTTC. Its translation: CASRSEVQRYEQYF.